The T cell receptor (beta chain) under discussion was sequenced for a study of blood T cell repertoires in COVID-19. Original processing notes: From reference gene primer amplification, estimates of nucleated cell counts were derived. Assay used: immunoSEQ multiplex PCR; TCRdb lists only in-frame clones, some missing. V and J calls and clone size are those listed in that table; D and trimming were worked out from the DNA. Of some 240,000 clones in the sample, about 85% are singletons; the top ten hold 5% to 7.5%. Sequencing was done on a sample of PBMCs or T cells enriched from blood (not recorded which). This sequence originates from a woman aged 45 to 65 who had been exposed to COVID-19.

As DNA, the CDR3 is TGTGCCAGCAGTTCGCAGGGCAGGGGGATTTATGGCTACACCTTC. The encoded protein is CASSSQGRGIYGYTF. This chain links TRBV6-5 with TRBJ1-2; TRBD1 matches at 7 bases. The germline gives CDR1 MNHEY, CDR2 SVGAGI. V lost 4 bases and J lost 5; bases outside the gene matches: 10. The CDR3 consists of 15 residues.